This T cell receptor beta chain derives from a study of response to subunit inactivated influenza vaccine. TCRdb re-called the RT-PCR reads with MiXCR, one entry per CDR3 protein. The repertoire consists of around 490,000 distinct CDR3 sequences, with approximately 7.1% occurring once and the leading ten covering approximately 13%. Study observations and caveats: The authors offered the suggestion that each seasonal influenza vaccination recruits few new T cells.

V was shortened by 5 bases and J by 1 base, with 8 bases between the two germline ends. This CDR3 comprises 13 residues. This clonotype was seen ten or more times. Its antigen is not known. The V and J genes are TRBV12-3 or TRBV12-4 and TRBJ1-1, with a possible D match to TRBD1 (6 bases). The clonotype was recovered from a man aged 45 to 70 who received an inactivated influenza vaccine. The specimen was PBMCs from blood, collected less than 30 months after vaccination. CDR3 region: CASSRTENTEAFF. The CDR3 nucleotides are TGTGCCAGCAGTCGGACAGAGAACACTGAAGCTTTCTTT.